Each of the 26 T cell receptor beta chains below was sequenced from the same sample in a study of cytomegalovirus exposure and HLA in healthy donors. It was with 60 Vbeta and 13 Jbeta primers that the PCR ran. This table comes from immunoSEQ multiplex PCR, and its TCRdb copy is limited to in-frame clones, with some not included. In the table there are about 200,000 clones, 70% of which are singletons. The specimen sequenced was PBMCs. The receptor set was obtained from a man aged 35 to 55 in good health and CMV-seropositive.

The V call is TRBV5-1, the J call TRBJ2-5; no clear D. The CDR3 consists of 14 residues. The ends were cut back, 0 bases at V and 0 bases at J, with 6 bases in the middle. CDR1 is SGHRS, CDR2 YFSETQ, per germline. The CDR3 loop reads CASSLGRYQETQYF. The DNA for the CDR3 is TGCGCCAGCAGCTTGGGCAGGTACCAAGAGACCCAGTACTTC.

Only a few counts were recorded for this clone. The genes are TRBV19 and TRBJ1-6, with TRBD1 matching 7 bases. The CDR3 is made up of 16 amino acids. The ends lost 4 bases at V and 7 bases at J; junction bases unmatched: 10. CDR1 and CDR2 from the germline V gene are LNHDA and SQIVND (reference sequence). In nucleotides, the CDR3 is TGTGCCAGTAGTACCCAGACAGGGTCCCCGAATTCACCCCTCCACTTT. It encodes CASSTQTGSPNSPLHF.

This clone turned up a few times. This sequence joins TRBV29-1 and TRBJ2-7, with TRBD1 matching 9 bases. The germline gives CDR1 SQVTM, CDR2 ANQGSEA. The CDR3 covers 14 residues. The J segment lost 0 bases and the V segment lost 4 bases, leaving 4 bases of the junction unmatched. CDR3 DNA: TGCAGCGTTGTGGGGGACAGGGTCTCCTACGAGCAGTACTTC. Residues: CSVVGDRVSYEQYF.

The rearrangement joins TRBV28 to TRBJ1-1; 9 bases are shared with TRBD1. The CDR3 is 16 residues long. The V gene end was trimmed by 3 bases and the J gene end by 4 bases; junction bases not matched to a gene: 9. The germline CDR1 and CDR2 sequences are MDHEN and SYDVKM. CDR3 DNA: TGTGCCAGCAGTTTGGTCGGGGACAGGGAGAGCACTGAAGCTTTCTTT. Its protein product is CASSLVGDRESTEAFF.

The rearrangement uses TRBV2 and TRBJ1-4; possible D gene TRBD1, 6 bases. The V gene lost 8 bases and the J gene lost 5 bases, with 15 bases spanning the gap. Germline values: CDR1 SNHLY, CDR2 FYNNEI. The CDR3 runs to 14 residues. The CDR3 DNA reads as TGTGCCAGCGCCATAGGGGGGGGAAATGAAAAACTGTTTTTT. This sequence encodes CASAIGGGNEKLFF.

A remark on this clone: This CDR3 fails to terminate in the conserved phenylalanine or tryptophan, so it likely reflects a read error. The V gene is TRBV5-1, the J gene TRBJ2-7; 10 positions agree with TRBD1. The J segment lost 0 bases and the V segment lost 4 bases, leaving 13 bases of the junction unmatched. CDR1 is SGHRS, CDR2 YFSETQ, per germline. CDR3 length equals 18 residues. The CDR3 DNA sequence: TGCGCCAGCAGCCCCAACCGGGACAGGGGACGAACCTCCTACGAGCAGTACATC. This codes for CASSPNRDRGRTSYEQYI.

The chain uses TRBV10-3 and TRBJ1-1; TRBD1 matches 7 bases. J gave up 4 bases and V 6 bases, and 5 bases lay outside the gene matches. Germline values: CDR1 ENHRY, CDR2 SYGVKD. This CDR3 region has 13 residues. CDR3 sequence: CAIRDRMGTEAFF. The CDR3 DNA reads TGTGCCATCAGGGACAGGATGGGCACTGAAGCTTTCTTT.

V usage is TRBV28 and J usage is TRBJ1-3; TRBD1 is a possible D gene (6 bases). The CDR3 runs 14 residues. Germline CDR1 is MDHEN and CDR2 is SYDVKM. Trimming cost V 5 bases and J 0 bases, with 8 bases left between them. CDR3 residues: CASSDRSSGNTIYF. The CDR3 coding sequence is TGTGCCAGCAGTGACAGGAGCTCTGGAAACACCATATATTTT.

V and J are TRBV4-1 and TRBJ1-2, with 9 bases identical to TRBD1. V lost 4 bases and J lost 3; bases outside the gene matches: 9. The V gene's germline CDR1 is MGHRA and CDR2 YSYEKL. This CDR3 has 16 residues. The CDR3 loop reads CASSPGQGRTDYGYTF. The CDR3 DNA reads as TGCGCCAGCAGCCCAGGACAGGGGAGGACGGACTATGGCTACACCTTC.

This clone appeared once. J is TRBJ2-2 and V is TRBV14; TRBD1 is a possible D gene (5 bases). The CDR3 loop spans 15 amino acids. Germline-derived CDR1 and CDR2 are SGHDN and FVKESK. Trimming stripped 0 bases from V and 4 bases from J, with 9 bases between. CDR3 DNA: TGTGCCAGCAGCCAAGACAGGGTAAGCACCGGGGAGCTGTTTTTT. Protein product: CASSQDRVSTGELFF.

The V and J genes are TRBV6-1 and TRBJ2-7; D might be TRBD1 (5 bases). Trimming pared 0 bases from V and 3 bases from J, leaving 15 bases between. Per the germline V gene, CDR1 is MNHNS and CDR2 is SASEGT. The CDR3 length is 16 residues. In DNA form, the CDR3 reads TGTGCCAGCAGTGAAGCGCTTCCTACAGGCCTCTACGAGCAGTACTTC. Amino acid sequence: CASSEALPTGLYEQYF.

The chain has TRBV18 and TRBJ2-7; TRBD1 aligns across 10 bases. J lost 5 bases, V lost 6 bases, and 4 bases had no gene match. CDR1 is KGHSH, CDR2 LQKENI, per germline. CDR3 length equals 13 residues. In nucleotides, the CDR3 is TGTGCCAGCTCCCCCGGGACAGGGGACGAGCAGTACTTC. Amino acids: CASSPGTGDEQYF. Using reference TRBV18 and TRBJ2-7 for the parts outside the CDR3, the full variable domain is NAGVMQNPRHLVRRRGQEARLRCSPMKGHSHVYWYRQLPEEGLKFMVYLQKENIIDESGMPKERFSAEFPKEGPSILRIQQVVRGDSAAYFCASSPGTGDEQYFGPGTRLTVT.

The CDR3: CASSHNRDRGQVQYF. CDR3 in DNA: TGCGCCAGCAGCCATAACCGGGACAGGGGACAGGTGCAGTACTTC. The chain has TRBV4-1 and TRBJ2-7; TRBD1 matches at 10 bases. CDR3 length: 15 residues. The trim removed 3 bases at V and 9 bases at J, leaving 11 bases unmatched. Germline V gives CDR1 MGHRA, CDR2 YSYEKL.

This chain links TRBV19 with TRBJ1-2, with TRBD1 identical over 8 bases. With V trimmed by 3 bases and J by 5 bases, 8 bases remained unmatched. The germline V gene has CDR1 LNHDA and CDR2 SQIVND (reference sequence). The CDR3 loop spans 15 amino acids. This chain's CDR3 is CASSIGPGGFYGYTF. Written as DNA, the CDR3 is TGTGCCAGTAGTATTGGGCCAGGGGGCTTTTATGGCTACACCTTC.

This chain connects TRBV6-6 to TRBJ2-1, with 7 bases matching TRBD2. The junction had 7 bases not matched to a gene; V was cut back by 8 bases and J by 3 bases. The CDR3 spans 14 residues. Germline V lookup: CDR1 MNHNY, CDR2 SVGAGI (reference sequence). The CDR3 is CASETVAGYNEQFF. The CDR3, as DNA: TGTGCCAGCGAAACCGTAGCGGGCTACAATGAGCAGTTCTTC.

The V call is TRBV19, the J call TRBJ2-1; D perhaps matches TRBD1 (6 bases). The CDR3 is 16 amino acids. V shed 4 bases and J shed 6 bases, with 19 bases lying between them. Germline V gives CDR1 LNHDA, CDR2 SQIVND (reference sequence). This CDR3 is CASSTETGPWVNEQFF. In nucleotides, the CDR3 is TGTGCCAGTAGTACGGAGACAGGCCCCTGGGTCAATGAGCAGTTCTTC.

This sequence joins TRBV10-3 and TRBJ2-1; maybe TRBD2 (5 bases). Between the trimmed V and J ends, which lost 3 bases and 7 bases, there was a span of 7 bases. The CDR3 is 12 amino acids. Looked up from germline, CDR1 is ENHRY and CDR2 is SYGVKD. In nucleotides, the CDR3 is TGTGCCATCAGTGAACTAGTTAATGAGCAGTTCTTC. It is translated as CAISELVNEQFF.

This clone came up a few times. Here the CDR3 DNA reads TGTGCCAGCAGTGAAGGGGGGGGGCCCCAAGAGACCCAGTACTTC. This encodes CASSEGGGPQETQYF. The J gene is TRBJ2-5, the V gene TRBV6-1; perhaps TRBD2 as D (7 bases). Germline loops: CDR1 MNHNS, CDR2 SASEGT. CDR3 size: 15 residues. Trimming removed 1 base from V and 1 base from J, with 10 bases in between.

J is TRBJ2-5 and V is TRBV5-1; D remains ambiguous. The CDR3 sequence is 14 residues long. V was shortened by 0 bases and J by 4 bases, with 10 bases between the two germline ends. Germline loops: CDR1 SGHRS, CDR2 YFSETQ. The CDR3 sequence: CASSLGAGRETQYF. The CDR3 DNA reads TGCGCCAGCAGCTTGGGCGCAGGCCGAGAGACCCAGTACTTC.

The rearrangement uses TRBV2 and TRBJ2-1; D not resolved. Trimming took off 3 bases at V and 4 bases at J, with 7 bases between the two ends. This CDR3 spans 13 amino acids. Germline assignment: CDR1 SNHLY and CDR2 FYNNEI. DNA of the CDR3: TGTGCCAGCAGTGATAGTGGTTACAATGAGCAGTTCTTC. This codes for CASSDSGYNEQFF.

This rearrangement joins TRBV7-9 to TRBJ2-5, with D possibly matching TRBD2 (5 bases). CDR3 length: 16 residues. Germline CDR1 and CDR2: SEHNR and FQNEAQ (reference sequence). V lost 1 base, J lost 1 base, and 13 bases lay in between. The CDR3 region is CASSLVGGRIQETQYF. CDR3 DNA: TGTGCCAGCAGCTTAGTAGGAGGAAGAATCCAAGAGACCCAGTACTTC.

V and J are TRBV19 and TRBJ1-1; 8 bases fit TRBD1. The J segment lost 7 bases and the V segment lost 3 bases, leaving 13 bases of the junction unmatched. Germline V CDR1 and CDR2: LNHDA, SQIVND (reference sequence). The CDR3 extends over 16 amino acids. CDR3 bases: TGTGCCAGTAGTATGGGGACCTTGGGACAGGTGGGTGAAGCTTTCTTT. It encodes CASSMGTLGQVGEAFF.

This clone was found a few times. The chain is built from TRBV6-1 and TRBJ1-4; 10 nucleotides align to TRBD1. The CDR3 is 14 residues long. J gave up 7 bases and V 7 bases, and 6 bases lay outside the gene matches. The germline V gene has CDR1 MNHNS and CDR2 SASEGT. This CDR3 reads CASIRQGAVEKLFF. The DNA of the CDR3 is TGTGCCAGCATTAGACAGGGGGCTGTTGAAAAACTGTTTTTT.

The V and J genes are TRBV2 and TRBJ1-6; tentatively, D is TRBD1 (6 bases). V was cut by 3 bases and J by 8 bases, with 11 bases left in between. The CDR3 length is 14 residues. Germline values: CDR1 SNHLY, CDR2 FYNNEI. Here the CDR3 reads CASSDNREYSPLHF. The CDR3 nucleotides are TGTGCCAGCAGTGACAACAGGGAATATTCACCCCTCCACTTT.

The rearrangement links TRBV5-4 to TRBJ2-3; D uncertain. Trimming pared 1 base from V and 1 base from J, leaving 7 bases between. CDR3 length equals 14 residues. CDR1 SGHNT and CDR2 YYREEE come from the germline V gene (reference sequence). CDR3 sequence reads: CASSLNPGTDTQYF. The CDR3 bases are TGTGCCAGCAGCTTGAATCCGGGCACAGATACGCAGTATTTT.

V is TRBV11-3 and J is TRBJ1-1, with no clear D. The CDR3 spans 13 residues. The germline V gene has CDR1 SGHNT and CDR2 YENEEA. The V and J ends lost 1 base and 8 bases respectively, with 11 bases between them. Written as DNA, the CDR3 is TGTGCCAGCAGCTTAGTTCTGTTCCTCGAAGCTTTCTTT. Translation gives CASSLVLFLEAFF. Based on the CDR3 plus reference TRBV11-3 and TRBJ1-1, the full variable domain is EAGVVQSPRYKIIEKKQPVAFWCNPISGHNTLYWYLQNLGQGPELLIRYENEEAVDDSQLPKDRFSAERLKGVDSTLKIQPAELGDSAVYLCASSLVLFLEAFFGQGTRLTVV.